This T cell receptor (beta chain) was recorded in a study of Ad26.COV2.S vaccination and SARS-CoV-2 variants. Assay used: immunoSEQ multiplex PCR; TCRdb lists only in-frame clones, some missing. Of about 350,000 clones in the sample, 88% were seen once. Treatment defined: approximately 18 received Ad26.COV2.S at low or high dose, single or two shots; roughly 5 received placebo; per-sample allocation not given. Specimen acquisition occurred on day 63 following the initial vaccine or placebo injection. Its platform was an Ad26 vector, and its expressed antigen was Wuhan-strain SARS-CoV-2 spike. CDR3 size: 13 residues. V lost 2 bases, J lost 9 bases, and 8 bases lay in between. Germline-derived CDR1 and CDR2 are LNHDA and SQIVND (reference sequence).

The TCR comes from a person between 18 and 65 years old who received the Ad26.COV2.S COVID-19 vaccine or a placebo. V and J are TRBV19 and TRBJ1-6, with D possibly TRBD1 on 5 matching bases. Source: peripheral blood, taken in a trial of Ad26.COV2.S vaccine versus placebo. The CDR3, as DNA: TGTGCCAGTAGTATAAAGGGACTTTCACCCCTCCACTTT. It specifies CASSIKGLSPLHF.